The source of this TCR beta chain is a study of blood T cell repertoires in COVID-19 (dated by TCRdb to 2020 to 2022). With respect to the entire study: Samples from collaborators originated in the United States, Italy and Spain and spanned both the acute and convalescent phases of COVID-19. The material from the prospective study consisted of cDNA or gDNA derived from T cells, B-cell-depleted T cells, or PBMCs. Deeply sampled blood TCRbeta repertoires from subjects exposed to, actively infected with, or recovered from COVID-19 were included in the dataset. The repertoires were made available in a free public database intended to serve as a resource for research on the immune response to SARS-CoV-2. Samples were obtained from the ongoing ImmuneRACE study (first 160 participants) and from about 1,300 subjects provided by 6 global collaborators. Sample metadata almost always included a de-identified subject ID, COVID-19 status, age in years and sex. Where HLA class I and class II types were available, the types were taken from metadata supplied by the sample provider, not from assay-based typing. On the study overall, not on this receptor specifically: The amount of clinical and demographic metadata varied by source and participant and was provided uncurated.

Turning to this clone: Its antigen is currently not known. Base qualities are not provided; no much larger clone lies one nucleotide away.

From a lookup of the germline V gene, CDR1 and CDR2 are SNHLY and FYNNEI. At the junction V is shortened by 6 bases and J by 0 bases; bases outside the gene matches: 6. The CDR3, cysteine through phenylalanine, is 15 amino acids long. The entry retains the CDR3 DNA only, 45 bases that are in frame from base 1. TCRbeta CDR3 regions were amplified from genomic DNA using the immunoSEQ Assay, a bias-controlled multiplex PCR. The authors' analysis ran thus. The number of nucleated cells in each sample was estimated from the amplification of reference gene primers within the assay. To quantify the absolute abundance of each unique TCRbeta CDR3 rearrangement, sequence reads were collapsed and filtered. For each sample, productive Simpson clonality was calculated as the square root of Simpson's diversity index across productive rearrangements. Entries here come from immuneACCESS through TCRdb and include only in-frame sequences with V and J called. Some clones fail to appear in such tables; in the studies checked, an unresolved V gene covers under half of the shortfall, and the cause of the remainder is unknown. The V and J calls and clone size were taken over from that table, and D and trimming were inferred from the DNA. Here the sample has approximately 90,000 clones; roughly 90% occur a single time. About 3.2% of the sample belongs to the ten largest clones.

Collaborating institutions collected whole blood in K2EDTA tubes following their own protocols. Collaborator samples were shipped for TCRbeta analysis as frozen whole blood, isolated PBMCs, or DNA extracted from either sample type. Sequencing was carried out using peripheral blood. This TCR was sampled from a woman in her seventies with acute or convalescent COVID-19. This chain is built from TRBV2 and TRBJ2-3, and TRBD1 aligns with 7 junction nucleotides. The DNA is TGTGCCAGCAGCAACAGGGGCTACAGCACAGATACGCAGTATTTT. Translated, this is CASSNRGYSTDTQYF.